The 28 T cell receptor beta chains given below trace back to one sample, sequenced in a study of T cells in Graves' hyperthyroidism and ophthalmopathy. What was amplified from RNA transcripts were TCR beta CDR3 regions. In the first-round RT-PCR of the TCR CDR3, the HTBI primer set was used. TCRdb re-analysed the multiplex PCR reads in MiXCR, keeping a single row per CDR3 protein. The data hold around 240,000 distinct CDR3 sequences, with roughly 15% observed a single time. The sequenced material came from blood. The source is a middle-aged woman with Graves' hyperthyroidism that later progressed to Graves' ophthalmopathy.

This clonotype was counted ten times or more. The CDR3 nucleotides are TGTGCCATCAGTGACCGTCTCTTGGACAGGGAGTCCCCTGGGGCCAACGTCCTGACTTTC. Encoded protein: CAISDRLLDRESPGANVLTF. The chain links TRBV10-3 to TRBJ2-6, with 8 nucleotides matching TRBD1. This CDR3 spans 20 amino acids. The junction had 15 bases not matched to a gene; V was cut back by 3 bases and J by 2 bases. CDR1 is ENHRY, CDR2 SYGVKD, per germline.

The rearrangement joins TRBV4-2 to TRBJ2-2, with D perhaps TRBD1 (5 bases). With 5 bases removed from V and 8 bases from J, the gap between germline ends came to 18 bases. There are 15 residues in the CDR3. Germline CDR1 and CDR2: LGHNA and YNFKEQ. The CDR3 DNA is TGTGCCAGCAGCGTTCGGGCTTCAGGGATGGGGGAGCTGTTTTTT. Translation gives CASSVRASGMGELFF.

Many counts were recorded for this clonotype. The chain carries TRBV9 and TRBJ2-1; 10 bases line up with TRBD2. Germline values: CDR1 SGDLS, CDR2 YYNGEE. The CDR3 is 16 residues long. After removal of 2 bases from V and 5 bases from J, the junction contained 7 bases not matched to a gene. The CDR3 bases are TGTGCCAGCAGCGTTGGCTCCGGGACTAGCGACAATGAGCAGTTCTTC. Translated, it gives CASSVGSGTSDNEQFF.

There are many counts of this clonotype. The rearrangement uses TRBV2 and TRBJ1-1; D might be TRBD1 (5 bases). This CDR3 is built from 13 residues. V was trimmed by 4 bases and J by 1 base, leaving 7 bases between them. Germline-derived CDR1 and CDR2 are SNHLY and FYNNEI. The CDR3 nucleotides read TGTGCCAGCAGTGCCCAGGGGAACACTGAAGCTTTCTTT. This codes for CASSAQGNTEAFF.

This clonotype was seen many times. The chain uses TRBV27 and TRBJ1-5; D uncertain. Germline CDR1 reads MNHEY; CDR2 reads SMNVEV (reference sequence). V was cut by 4 bases and J by 0 bases, with 19 bases left in between. This CDR3 has 18 residues. The CDR3 DNA reads TGTGCCAGCAGTTCCGAAGGTTTCGGGTCTGGTAGCAATCAGCCCCAGCATTTT. It translates to CASSSEGFGSGSNQPQHF.

This clonotype was recorded many times. The gene calls are TRBV9 and TRBJ1-5; possibly TRBD1 for D (5 bases). The germline V and J ends were trimmed by 0 bases and 6 bases, with 10 bases remaining between them. The CDR3 is 14 amino acids. Looked up from germline, CDR1 is SGDLS and CDR2 is YYNGEE. The DNA of the CDR3 is TGTGCCAGCAGCGTAGGAGGGGTCGGTCAGCCCCAGCATTTT. It encodes CASSVGGVGQPQHF. Drawing the rest from reference TRBV9 and TRBJ1-5, the complete variable domain is DSGVTQTPKHLITATGQRVTLRCSPRSGDLSVYWYQQSLDQGLQFLIQYYNGEERAKGNILERFSAQQFPDLHSELNLSSLELGDSALYFCASSVGGVGQPQHFGDGTRLSIL.

This clonotype was recorded at least ten times. The chain has TRBV28 and TRBJ2-7, with 8 bases fitting TRBD1. CDR1 MDHEN and CDR2 SYDVKM come from the germline V gene. The CDR3 contains 13 residues. The junction had 6 bases not matched to a gene; V was cut back by 4 bases and J by 7 bases. CDR3 sequence reads: CASSWDRRWEQYF. DNA of the CDR3: TGTGCCAGCAGTTGGGACAGGAGATGGGAGCAGTACTTC.

The table lists this clonotype with many counts. The V gene is TRBV3-1, the J gene TRBJ1-1; D is undetermined. The V end lost 0 bases, the J end lost 7 bases, and 15 bases lay between the germline ends. The length of the CDR3 is 15 residues. Germline values: CDR1 LGHDT, CDR2 YNNKEL (reference sequence). CDR3 DNA sequence: TGTGCCAGCAGCCAAGAAGGAGTTAGGGCCAGTGAAGCTTTCTTT. This codes for CASSQEGVRASEAFF.

There are a few counts of this clonotype. The J gene is TRBJ2-7, the V gene TRBV2; possibly TRBD2 for D (6 bases). This CDR3 has 15 amino acids. Trimming removed 3 bases at V and 4 bases at J, with 16 bases between. Germline V lookup: CDR1 SNHLY, CDR2 FYNNEI. CDR3 nucleotides: TGTGCCAGCAGTGAGATGTGGGAGGACGTTTACGAGCAGTACTTC. It codes for CASSEMWEDVYEQYF.

This clonotype occurred many times. The chain uses TRBV2 and TRBJ2-5, with D perhaps TRBD2 (5 bases). Trimming removed 4 bases from V and 4 bases from J, with 16 bases in between. The germline V gene has CDR1 SNHLY and CDR2 FYNNEI. This CDR3 is 15 amino acids long. The CDR3 sequence is CASSVYLGIRETQYF. The CDR3 nucleotides read TGTGCCAGCAGTGTTTACCTCGGGATTCGAGAGACCCAGTACTTC.

This clonotype was seen more than once but under ten times. The chain joins TRBV6-1 to TRBJ2-1; the D gene could be TRBD1 or TRBD2 (6 bases each). Germline assignment: CDR1 MNHNS and CDR2 SASEGT. CDR3 length: 15 residues. Trimming removed 8 bases at V and 0 bases at J, with 14 bases between. The CDR3 loop reads CASGWRDTSYNEQFF. The CDR3 DNA reads as TGTGCCAGCGGGTGGCGGGACACCTCCTACAATGAGCAGTTCTTC.

The chain combines TRBV5-6 with TRBJ1-4, with D possibly matching TRBD1 (6 bases). The CDR3 loop spans 14 amino acids. With 5 bases removed from V and 7 bases from J, the gap between germline ends came to 15 bases. Germline CDR1 SGHDT, CDR2 YYEEEE. CDR3: CASRRTVGGEKLFF. The CDR3 DNA follows: TGTGCCAGCAGAAGGACAGTTGGTGGTGAAAAACTGTTTTTT.

This clonotype was seen ten or more times. The V call is TRBV27, the J call TRBJ1-6, with TRBD1 matching over 8 bases. Trimming removed 4 bases from V and 6 bases from J; junction bases left unmatched: 5. The germline V gene encodes CDR1 MNHEY and CDR2 SMNVEV (reference sequence). This CDR3 is built from 15 residues. The CDR3 coding sequence is TGTGCCAGCAGTTCCCCGACAGGGGCTAATTCACCCCTCCACTTT. Its protein product is CASSSPTGANSPLHF.

This clonotype was found a few times. The chain uses TRBV19 and TRBJ2-2, with a possible D match to TRBD1 (5 bases). Germline loops: CDR1 LNHDA, CDR2 SQIVND (reference sequence). This CDR3 is 15 amino acids long. Deletions cut 4 bases from V and 3 bases from J, with 12 bases between. The CDR3 sequence: CASSTQESYTGELFF. The CDR3 DNA follows: TGTGCCAGTAGTACACAGGAATCCTACACCGGGGAGCTGTTTTTT.

This clonotype was detected many times. This chain uses TRBV12-3 or TRBV12-4 with TRBJ2-5, with 10 bases fitting TRBD1. Trimming removed 5 bases from V and 4 bases from J; junction bases left unmatched: 4. This CDR3 is built from 14 residues. The CDR3 sequence is CASSLRDRGETQYF. The CDR3 nucleotides read TGTGCCAGCAGTCTCCGGGACAGGGGAGAGACCCAGTACTTC.

There are many counts of this clonotype. J is TRBJ2-5 and V is TRBV2; the D is unclear. The CDR3 spans 12 residues. V was clipped by 7 bases and J by 4 bases, with 10 bases between them. Germline CDR1 is SNHLY and CDR2 is FYNNEI. The CDR3 here is CASILTGETQYF. CDR3 bases: TGTGCCAGCATTCTGACGGGAGAGACCCAGTACTTC.

This clonotype was recorded at least ten times. The chain uses TRBV20-1 and TRBJ2-3, with TRBD2 matching over 10 bases. The CDR3 runs to 17 residues. J was trimmed by 4 bases and V by 6 bases; bases with no gene match: 16. CDR1 and CDR2 from the germline V gene are DFQATT and SNEGSKA (reference sequence). CDR3 DNA sequence: TGCAGTGCCGATCTGGGAGCGGGAGGGCCGGGGGCAGATACGCAGTATTTT. Translation gives CSADLGAGGPGADTQYF.

In this sample, this clonotype turned up many times. A junction boundary mismatches the germline segment, possibly from a read error. V is TRBV14 and J is TRBJ2-1; D call uncertain. Looked up from germline, CDR1 is SGHDN and CDR2 is FVKESK. The CDR3 contains 12 residues. The CDR3 coding sequence is TGTGCCAGCAGTCAAGTTCACAGTGAGCAGTTCTTC. This translates into CASSQVHSEQFF.

This clonotype was counted at least ten times. The chain joins TRBV10-2 to TRBJ1-1; TRBD1 agrees at 7 bases. The CDR3 sequence is 14 residues long. The trim removed 6 bases at V and 11 bases at J, leaving 15 bases unmatched. CDR1 WSHSY and CDR2 SAAADI come from the germline V gene. The CDR3 DNA reads TGCGCCAGCAGGTTCGTTTTAGGGGGCAGTTTGGCTTTCTTT. Protein sequence: CASRFVLGGSLAFF.

This clonotype was seen at least ten times. DNA of the CDR3: TGTGCCAGCAGTCGAGGACGGACGTGGAGAAATTCACCCCTCCACTTT. Encoded protein: CASSRGRTWRNSPLHF. V and J are TRBV28 and TRBJ1-6; D not certain. This CDR3 comprises 16 residues. The V end lost 5 bases, the J end lost 7 bases, and 18 bases lay between the germline ends. CDR1 and CDR2 from the germline V gene are MDHEN and SYDVKM.

This clonotype has a handful of counts. The rearrangement links TRBV5-1 to TRBJ2-7; 7 bases are a match to TRBD1. V lost 0 bases and J lost 2; bases outside the gene matches: 2. CDR1 SGHRS and CDR2 YFSETQ come from the germline V gene. The CDR3 sequence is 14 residues long. CDR3 in amino acids: CASSLAGTAYEQYF. CDR3 sequence (DNA): TGCGCCAGCAGCTTGGCCGGGACAGCCTACGAGCAGTACTTC.

In its sample, this clonotype was seen many times. V and J are TRBV28 and TRBJ2-2; weak D call: TRBD2 (5 bases). CDR1 and CDR2 from the germline V gene are MDHEN and SYDVKM. Trimming pared 4 bases from V and 1 base from J, leaving 13 bases between. The CDR3 has 16 amino acids. The DNA of the CDR3 is TGTGCCAGCAGTTCCCCCCTCCGGGGGAACACCGGGGAGCTGTTTTTT. Translated: CASSSPLRGNTGELFF.

As to this clonotype: Because the CDR3 is missing its conserved closing phenylalanine or tryptophan, this is likely a read error. The rearrangement links TRBV19 to TRBJ1-5; 8 bases fit TRBD1. This CDR3 contains 15 residues. Per the germline V gene, CDR1 is LNHDA and CDR2 is SQIVND (reference sequence). Germline trimming cut 6 bases from V and 2 bases from J; bases unmatched to any gene: 6. The chain's CDR3 is CASSLQGGGNQPQHL. CDR3 sequence (DNA): TGTGCCAGTAGCCTACAGGGGGGAGGCAATCAGCCCCAGCATCTT.

A note on this clonotype: The DNA is left out, because the CDR3 cannot be placed on it with certainty; the CDR3 is given as TCRdb lists it. V and J are TRBV19 and TRBJ2-6. Germline V gene lookup returns CDR1 LNHDA and CDR2 SQIVND (reference sequence). The CDR3 extends over 15 residues, inclusive of both ends. This CDR3 reads CANGYKCSGANVLTF.

This clonotype showed up many times. V usage is TRBV15 and J usage is TRBJ1-5, with D possibly matching TRBD1 (6 bases). Per the germline V gene, CDR1 is LNHNV and CDR2 is YYDKDF (reference sequence). CDR3 length: 15 amino acids. V was trimmed by 3 bases and J by 2 bases, leaving 11 bases between them. The CDR3 DNA reads TGTGCCACCAGCAGTGGAGGGGGAGGCAATCAGCCCCAGCATTTT. It codes for CATSSGGGGNQPQHF.

This clonotype has ten or more counts. The chain carries TRBV27 and TRBJ1-5; D might be TRBD1 (5 bases). Germline V gene data show CDR1 as MNHEY and CDR2 as SMNVEV (reference sequence). CDR3 size: 16 residues. V gave up 5 bases and J gave up 9 bases, with 23 bases separating them. The DNA for the CDR3 is TGTGCCAGCAGTCTAAGGGGATCGGGCTTGGGGTTGCCCCAGCATTTT. This translates into CASSLRGSGLGLPQHF.

As for this clonotype: A much larger clonotype is one base distant, so this may be a read error. V and J are TRBV10-3 and TRBJ2-1, with TRBD2 identical over 12 bases. Germline values: CDR1 ENHRY, CDR2 SYGVKD. The CDR3 length is 14 residues. V lost 10 bases to trimming and J lost 6 bases; unmatched junction nucleotides: 7. This chain's CDR3 is CATKETSGSNEQFF. The CDR3 bases are TGTGCCACTAAAGAGACTAGCGGGAGCAATGAGCAGTTCTTC.

This clonotype came up a few times. J is TRBJ2-3 and V is TRBV9; 8 positions match TRBD2. Germline assignment: CDR1 SGDLS and CDR2 YYNGEE. The CDR3 totals 21 residues. J lost 0 bases, V lost 4 bases, and 22 bases had no gene match. Here the CDR3 reads CASSSKPGLAGRAVSTDTQYF. The CDR3 nucleotides read TGTGCCAGCAGCTCAAAACCCGGCCTAGCCGGGAGGGCAGTCAGCACAGATACGCAGTATTTT.